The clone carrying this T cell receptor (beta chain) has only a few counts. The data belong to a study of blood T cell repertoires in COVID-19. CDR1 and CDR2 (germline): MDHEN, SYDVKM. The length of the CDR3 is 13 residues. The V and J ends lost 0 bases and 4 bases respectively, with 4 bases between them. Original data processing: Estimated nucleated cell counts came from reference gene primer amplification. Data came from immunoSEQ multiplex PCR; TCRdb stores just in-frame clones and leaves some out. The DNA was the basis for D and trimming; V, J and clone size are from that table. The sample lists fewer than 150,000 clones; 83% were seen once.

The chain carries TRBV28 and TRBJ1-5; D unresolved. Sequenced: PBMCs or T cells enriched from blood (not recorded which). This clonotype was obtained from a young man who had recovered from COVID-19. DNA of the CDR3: TGTGCCAGCAGTTTATGGTCGAATCAGCCCCAGCATTTT. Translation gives CASSLWSNQPQHF.